Listed below are T cell receptor beta chains from one sample, sequenced in a study of blood T cell repertoires in COVID-19. TCRdb's table, derived via immunoSEQ multiplex PCR, lists solely in-frame clones and lacks some. The sample contains fewer than 30,000 clones, 81% of which appear only once. Sequenced material: peripheral blood. Receptors originate from a man aged 45-65 years with active or convalescent COVID-19. Each CDR3 is given with its conserved first and last residue. A D gene is named only where the DNA matches it firmly. A row's size may be missing; if present it is once, few, many or a size class.

cdr3_aa | cdr3_nt | cdr3_length | v_call | clone_size | j_call | d_call
CASSPQGDTQYF | TGTGCCAGCAGCCCGCAGGGAGATACGCAGTATTTT | 12 | TRBV3-1/TRBV3-2 | - | TRBJ2-3 | -
CASSSYSPGDPDTQYF | TGTGCCAGCAGTTCATACTCCCCAGGGGACCCAGATACGCAGTATTTT | 16 | TRBV7-3 | - | TRBJ2-3 | -
CASGQSTHVQQETQYF | TGTGCCAGCGGTCAGTCCACACACGTCCAGCAAGAGACCCAGTACTTC | 16 | TRBV25-1 | - | TRBJ2-5 | -
CASSLVLRGNEQFF | TGCGCCAGCAGCTTGGTCCTTAGGGGCAATGAGCAGTTCTTC | 14 | TRBV5-1 | - | TRBJ2-1 | -
CASSFEDFNEKLFF | TGCGCCAGCAGCTTCGAGGACTTCAATGAAAAACTGTTTTTT | 14 | TRBV5-1 | few | TRBJ1-4 | -
CASSVQGSEETQYF | TGTGCCAGCAGCGTTCAAGGGAGTGAGGAGACCCAGTACTTC | 14 | TRBV9 | - | TRBJ2-5 | -
CASSLFLLRAADTGELFF | TGTGCCAGCAGCTTATTCCTCCTGAGGGCTGCGGACACCGGGGAGCTGTTTTTT | 18 | TRBV7-9 | - | TRBJ2-2 | -
CASSPAGTGWETQYF | TGTGCCAGCAGTCCAGCCGGGACAGGGTGGGAGACCCAGTACTTC | 15 | TRBV27 | once | TRBJ2-5 | TRBD1
CASSFSSGYEQYF | TGTGCCAGCAGTTTTTCTAGCGGGTACGAGCAGTACTTC | 13 | TRBV12-3/TRBV12-4 | - | TRBJ2-7 | TRBD2
CASHFDGRGFF | TGTGCCAGCCATTTCGACGGGAGAGGGTTCTTC | 11 | TRBV6-5 | - | TRBJ2-1 | -
CASRGQGYTDTQYF | TGCGCCAGTAGGGGACAGGGATACACAGATACGCAGTATTTT | 14 | TRBV5-1 | few | TRBJ2-3 | TRBD1
CASSLDLPGVSYNEQFF | TGTGCCAGCAGCTTAGACCTCCCCGGGGTCTCCTACAATGAGCAGTTCTTC | 17 | TRBV11-2 | - | TRBJ2-1 | -
CASSSPGNTEAFF | TGCGCCAGCAGCAGCCCCGGGAACACTGAAGCTTTCTTT | 13 | TRBV5-1 | - | TRBJ1-1 | -
CASSLAGPNTGELFF | TGCGCCAGCAGCCTAGCGGGACCGAACACCGGGGAGCTGTTTTTT | 15 | TRBV4-1 | few | TRBJ2-2 | TRBD2
CASSLVASGGDTQYF | TGTGCCAGCAGCTTAGTGGCTAGCGGGGGAGATACGCAGTATTTT | 15 | TRBV11-2 | - | TRBJ2-3 | TRBD2
CASSFGGQHSNQPQHF | TGTGCCAGCAGTTTCGGCGGGCAGCATAGCAATCAGCCCCAGCATTTT | 16 | TRBV28 | - | TRBJ1-5 | -
CASSLRPDVIYGYTF | TGCGCCAGCAGCTTGCGTCCAGATGTAATCTATGGCTACACCTTC | 15 | TRBV5-1 | - | TRBJ1-2 | -
CASSQMTGDQPQHF | TGTGCCAGCAGCCAGATGACAGGAGATCAGCCCCAGCATTTT | 14 | TRBV3-1/TRBV3-2 | medium-sized | TRBJ1-5 | -
CASSLRGLDTGELFF | TGCGCCAGCAGCTTGAGGGGGTTAGACACCGGGGAGCTGTTTTTT | 15 | TRBV5-1 | once | TRBJ2-2 | -
CASNPGFLSTDTQYF | TGTGCCAGCAACCCGGGATTTTTGAGCACAGATACGCAGTATTTT | 15 | TRBV2 | - | TRBJ2-3 | -
CASSQGQLDQPQHF | TGTGCCAGCAGCCAAGGACAGCTAGATCAGCCCCAGCATTTT | 14 | TRBV4-2 | - | TRBJ1-5 | -
CASSEAGTGSTEAFF | TGTGCCAGCAGTGAAGCGGGGACAGGGAGCACTGAAGCTTTCTTT | 15 | TRBV6-1 | - | TRBJ1-1 | TRBD1
CASSHRRQGSDSPLHF | TGTGCCAGCTCGCACCGTCGACAGGGATCTGATTCACCCCTCCACTTT | 16 | TRBV18 | few | TRBJ1-6 | TRBD1
CASRGRGDQNEQFF | TGTGCCAGCAGAGGGCGGGGAGACCAAAATGAGCAGTTCTTC | 14 | TRBV28 | once | TRBJ2-1 | -
CASSRSGGAMTDTQYF | TGTGCCAGCAGCCGCAGCGGGGGGGCCATGACAGATACGCAGTATTTT | 16 | TRBV9 | - | TRBJ2-3 | TRBD2
CASSFGLAGEADTQYF | TGCGCCAGCAGTTTTGGACTAGCGGGAGAGGCAGATACGCAGTATTTT | 16 | TRBV5-1 | few | TRBJ2-3 | TRBD2
CASSQETSGAYEQYF | TGTGCCAGCAGCCAAGAGACTAGCGGGGCCTACGAGCAGTACTTC | 15 | TRBV4-2 | - | TRBJ2-7 | TRBD2
CASSMGQAEAFF | TGCGCCAGCAGCATGGGACAGGCTGAAGCTTTCTTT | 12 | TRBV5-1 | - | TRBJ1-1 | TRBD1
CASSLTAGGIADTQYF | TGTGCCAGCAGCTTGACAGCGGGAGGTATCGCAGATACGCAGTATTTT | 16 | TRBV7-2 | - | TRBJ2-3 | TRBD2
CASSLSPPGEYNEKLFF | TGTGCCAGCAGTTTATCCCCCCCCGGAGAGTATAATGAAAAACTGTTTTTT | 17 | TRBV28 | - | TRBJ1-4 | -
CASSPPGHRNQPQHF | TGTGCCAGCTCACCACCGGGCCACCGCAATCAGCCCCAGCATTTT | 15 | TRBV18 | - | TRBJ1-5 | -
CASNRANTEAFF | TGTGCCAGCAACAGGGCGAACACTGAAGCTTTCTTT | 12 | TRBV2 | - | TRBJ1-1 | -
CASSISGDGTQYF | TGTGCCAGTAGTATTAGCGGGGACGGGACCCAGTACTTC | 13 | TRBV19 | - | TRBJ2-5 | TRBD2
CASSPQGGSYNEQFF | TGTGCCAGCAGCCCACAGGGGGGATCTTACAATGAGCAGTTCTTC | 15 | TRBV6-4 | few | TRBJ2-1 | TRBD1
CASSFRQTSYGYTF | TGTGCCAGCAGTTTCCGACAGACAAGCTATGGCTACACCTTC | 14 | TRBV6-5 | - | TRBJ1-2 | -
CASSSGGTQETQYF | TGTGCCAGCAGCTCAGGGGGTACCCAAGAGACCCAGTACTTC | 14 | TRBV5-4 | few | TRBJ2-5 | TRBD1
CASSLRTGDSPLHF | TGTGCCAGCAGCTTAAGGACAGGGGATTCACCCCTCCACTTT | 14 | TRBV7-3 | - | TRBJ1-6 | TRBD1
CASSELLRVPIF | TGTGCCAGCAGTGAATTATTGAGGGTTCCGATCTTC | 12 | TRBV6-1 | - | TRBJ2-1 | -
CAAGGASGNTIYF | TGTGCGGCAGGGGGCGCCTCTGGAAACACCATATATTTT | 13 | TRBV2 | - | TRBJ1-3 | TRBD1
CSVVENNEQFF | TGCAGCGTTGTTGAGAACAATGAGCAGTTCTTC | 11 | TRBV29-1 | - | TRBJ2-1 | -
CASSLRGQGEDYTF | TGTGCCAGCAGCTTAAGGGGACAGGGAGAGGACTACACCTTC | 14 | TRBV7-2 | few | TRBJ1-2 | TRBD1
CAWRALAGAYEQYF | TGTGCCTGGAGAGCCCTAGCGGGGGCTTACGAGCAGTACTTC | 14 | TRBV30 | - | TRBJ2-7 | TRBD2
CASSLLQDYNSPLHF | TGCGCCAGCAGCTTGCTCCAGGATTATAATTCACCCCTCCACTTT | 15 | TRBV5-1 | - | TRBJ1-6 | -
CASSQGTDTHGEKLFF | TGTGCCAGCAGCCAGGGGACAGACACACACGGGGAAAAACTGTTTTTT | 16 | TRBV16 | - | TRBJ1-4 | TRBD1
CSARDSQAQYF | TGCAGTGCTCGGGACAGCCAGGCGCAGTACTTC | 11 | TRBV20-1 | - | TRBJ2-7 | TRBD1
CASKTTGGTYEQYF | TGTGCCAGCAAAACGACAGGTGGAACCTACGAGCAGTACTTC | 14 | TRBV2 | few | TRBJ2-7 | -
CAISAGSGDEQYF | TGTGCCATCAGTGCGGGTTCTGGAGACGAGCAGTACTTC | 13 | TRBV10-3 | - | TRBJ2-7 | -
CASSWGTAQETQYF | TGTGCCAGCAGTTGGGGGACAGCTCAAGAGACCCAGTACTTC | 14 | TRBV6-5 | - | TRBJ2-5 | TRBD1
CASSLGPLQGSNQPQHF | TGCGCCAGCAGCTTGGGCCCCCTACAGGGGAGCAATCAGCCCCAGCATTTT | 17 | TRBV5-1 | - | TRBJ1-5 | TRBD1
CASSLPSGSFEQFF | TGTGCCAGCAGCTTACCTAGCGGGAGCTTTGAGCAGTTCTTC | 14 | TRBV7-9 | - | TRBJ2-1 | TRBD2
CASSPGLGTSEGYEQYF | TGCGCCAGCAGCCCGGGTTTAGGGACTAGCGAGGGTTACGAGCAGTACTTC | 17 | TRBV5-1 | - | TRBJ2-7 | TRBD2
CASSWDGTGGFVEQYF | TGTGCCAGCAGCTGGGACGGGACAGGGGGCTTTGTGGAGCAGTACTTC | 16 | TRBV11-1 | few | TRBJ2-7 | TRBD1
CASSIGLAETQYF | TGTGCCAGCAGCATAGGACTAGCGGAGACCCAGTACTTC | 13 | TRBV5-4 | few | TRBJ2-5 | TRBD2
CASSQGPRDTIYF | TGTGCCAGCAGCCAGGGGCCCCGAGACACCATATATTTT | 13 | TRBV7-2 | - | TRBJ1-3 | -